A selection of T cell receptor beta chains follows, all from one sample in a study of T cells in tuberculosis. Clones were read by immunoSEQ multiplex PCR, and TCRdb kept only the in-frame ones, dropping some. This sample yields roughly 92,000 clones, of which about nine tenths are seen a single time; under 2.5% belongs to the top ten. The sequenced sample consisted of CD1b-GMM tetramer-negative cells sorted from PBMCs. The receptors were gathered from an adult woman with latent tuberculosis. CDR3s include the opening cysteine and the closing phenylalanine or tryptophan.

CDR3: CAISEMEGGFSGNQPQHF
V: TRBV10-3

CDR3: CASSLSGTGGNSPLHF
V: TRBV7-9

CDR3: CASSLGGWVPTEAFF
V: TRBV5-4

CDR3: CASSIAGNQPQHF
V: TRBV19

CDR3: CASSPLGPGLGGMNTEAFF
V: TRBV23-1

CDR3: CASSMTGGESYGYTF
V: TRBV18

CDR3: CASSDLAVNNSPLHF
V: TRBV6-1

CDR3: CASSAVRTGELFF
V: TRBV7-6

CDR3: CAWSRFSRALGTEAFF
V: TRBV30

CDR3: CATSRDVSGGYNEQFF
V: TRBV15

CDR3: CASSPGQGARNEQFF
V: TRBV11-3

CDR3: CAWSVPGNNSPLHF
V: TRBV30

CDR3: CASSLTGVYTEAFF
V: TRBV28

CDR3: CASAGGGQGDTQYF
V: TRBV25-1

CDR3: CASSARRGASGGGANVLTF
V: TRBV9

CDR3: CASSQVGLGSEQFF
V: TRBV4-1

CDR3: CASSLGRRQPQHF
V: TRBV27

CDR3: CASSREGDTEAFF
V: TRBV27

CDR3: CASSYWQGENSPLHF
V: TRBV6-5

CDR3: CASSLVGLQAANTGELFF
V: TRBV7-8

CDR3: CAWSRDRPYGYTF
V: TRBV30

CDR3: CASYPGTNTGELFF
V: TRBV5-1

CDR3: CASSQDPSGGARRETQYF
V: TRBV14

CDR3: CASSLLAGGTDTQYF
V: TRBV5-1

CDR3: CASSHPGGGGYTF
V: TRBV4-1

CDR3: CASSRNEQFF
V: TRBV6-6

CDR3: CAWSDRVGLVLFF
V: TRBV30

CDR3: CASSLGQTVGEAFF
V: TRBV7-9

CDR3: CAWREAGEQYF
V: TRBV30

CDR3: CASSARAGRLETQYF
V: TRBV6-1

CDR3: CASSLDRDDEDTQYF
V: TRBV7-9

CDR3: CASSIGDSSYEQYF
V: TRBV6-6

CDR3: CASSPRTGNEKLFF
V: TRBV6-1

CDR3: CASSDGQGGNSPLHF
V: TRBV5-1

CDR3: CASSQDSGGTNEQFF
V: TRBV4-3

CDR3: CASSQDRFSGANTGELFF
V: TRBV4-2

CDR3: CASSKGGLAKNIQYF
V: TRBV7-6

CDR3: CASSIATGAFQYPQHF
V: TRBV19

CDR3: CASSISGLAGDTQYF
V: TRBV5-6

CDR3: CASSPRDRVQNTIYF
V: TRBV18

CDR3: CASRQGDHSNQPQHF
V: TRBV6-5

CDR3: CASSEAHFEGNQPQHF
V: TRBV6-1

CDR3: CATNRDRGSYGYTF
V: TRBV10-3

CDR3: CASSLTGTGMALGYTF
V: TRBV7-9

CDR3: CASSLGAGLVTEAFF
V: TRBV7-6

CDR3: CAWTNRAHSPLHF
V: TRBV30

CDR3: CASKTNTEAFF
V: TRBV28

CDR3: CASRSGRGANTGELFF
V: TRBV19

CDR3: CASSAGTSNNEQFF
V: TRBV9

CDR3: CASSFQSGTSTDTQYF
V: TRBV27

CDR3: CASSSTATGELFF
V: TRBV6-4

CDR3: CASSLSWGDGYTF
V: TRBV5-4

CDR3: CASSPAGRGGETQYF
V: TRBV5-4

CDR3: CASSHRPRRDTEAFF
V: TRBV5-1

CDR3: CASSESTGEQFF
V: TRBV10-1